Below, 18 T cell receptor beta chains from the same sample are listed, as sequenced in a study of T-cell memory formation after mild COVID-19. TCRdb analysed the 5' RACE reads with MiXCR anew, one entry per CDR3 protein. The repertoire includes around 220,000 distinct CDR3 sequences, 16% of them detected once, and approximately 3.5% sits in the top ten. Sample: PBMCs or a T cell subset sorted from them (not recorded which). These receptors were obtained from a man younger than 30 who had mild COVID-19 (a few samples of this study predate the infection). Cell type and time point are not known.

The chain has TRBV5-1 and TRBJ1-2; 7 bases map to TRBD1. The CDR3 loop spans 15 amino acids. The V gene's germline CDR1 is SGHRS and CDR2 YFSETQ. The ends lost 2 bases at V and 6 bases at J; junction bases unmatched: 10. Written as DNA, the CDR3 is TGCGCCAGCAGCTTCTCTACAGGGGAAGAGAATGGCTACACCTTC. This translates into CASSFSTGEENGYTF.

The J gene is TRBJ2-3, the V gene TRBV6-5, with no clear D. Germline V lookup: CDR1 MNHEY, CDR2 SVGAGI. There are 15 residues in the CDR3. V lost 3 bases and J 0 bases, leaving 10 bases between the germline ends. CDR3 loop: CASSYRGPSTDTQYF. For the CDR3, the DNA is TGTGCCAGCAGTTATCGTGGGCCTAGCACAGATACGCAGTATTTT.

This clonotype showed up just a few times. The chain is built from TRBV5-1 and TRBJ2-5; D remains unclear. V lost 0 bases and J 1 base, leaving 10 bases between the germline ends. The CDR3 sequence is 15 residues long. CDR1 SGHRS and CDR2 YFSETQ come from the germline V gene. Here the CDR3 DNA reads TGCGCCAGCAGCTTGGCCGGCCAACTCCAAGAGACCCAGTACTTC. Protein: CASSLAGQLQETQYF.

This clonotype has more than one count but fewer than ten. The chain employs TRBV5-1 and TRBJ1-3; TRBD1 agrees at 7 bases. There are 16 residues in the CDR3. Germline V gene lookup returns CDR1 SGHRS and CDR2 YFSETQ. The V gene end was trimmed by 4 bases and the J gene end by 4 bases; junction bases not matched to a gene: 11. This chain's CDR3 is CASSGATQGSGNTIYF. CDR3 nucleotides: TGCGCCAGCAGCGGCGCCACACAGGGGTCAGGAAACACCATATATTTT.

The chain uses TRBV5-1 and TRBJ1-3, with 7 bases lining up with TRBD1. V lost 8 bases, J lost 4 bases, and 12 bases stayed unmatched. The germline V gene has CDR1 SGHRS and CDR2 YFSETQ. This CDR3 comprises 15 residues. The CDR3 nucleotides are TGCGCCAGTAGGCCATCCTGGGACAGAGGAAACACCATATATTTT. It specifies CASRPSWDRGNTIYF. The variable domain in full, completed from reference TRBV5-1 and TRBJ1-3, reads KAGVTQTPRYLIKTRGQQVTLSCSPISGHRSVSWYQQTPGQGLQFLFEYFSETQRNKGNFPGRFSGRQFSNSRSEMNVSTLELGDSALYLCASRPSWDRGNTIYFGEGSWLTVV.

This clonotype was seen a handful of times. The chain joins TRBV7-2 to TRBJ2-1; weak D call: TRBD1 (5 bases). Between the trimmed V and J ends, which lost 1 base and 3 bases, there was a span of 10 bases. Germline CDR1 and CDR2: SGHTA and FQGNSA. This CDR3 region has 15 residues. The CDR3 bases are TGTGCCAGCAGCTTAGATTTCACAGGCTACAATGAGCAGTTCTTC. It translates to CASSLDFTGYNEQFF.

This chain links TRBV4-3 with TRBJ2-3, with 7 nucleotides matching TRBD1. V lost 1 base and J lost 4; bases outside the gene matches: 2. The germline V gene encodes CDR1 LGHNA and CDR2 YSLEER. This CDR3 region has 14 residues. The DNA for the CDR3 is TGCGCCAGCAGCCAAGTTCAGGGGGCAGATACGCAGTATTTT. Its protein is CASSQVQGADTQYF.

This clonotype was seen only a few times. V is TRBV7-2 and J is TRBJ1-1; D is unresolved. V shed 0 bases and J shed 0 bases, with 5 bases lying between them. Germline CDR1 is SGHTA and CDR2 is FQGNSA. CDR3 length: 14 residues. The CDR3 DNA follows: TGTGCCAGCAGCTTAGCGGGCTTGAACACTGAAGCTTTCTTT. This translates into CASSLAGLNTEAFF.

This clonotype came up a few times. CDR3 region: CAISPGGGSDTQYF. The CDR3, as DNA: TGTGCCATCAGCCCAGGCGGGGGATCAGATACGCAGTATTTT. This rearrangement joins TRBV10-3 to TRBJ2-3, with 7 bases aligning to TRBD2. The CDR3 consists of 14 residues. Germline CDR1 is ENHRY and CDR2 is SYGVKD. Losses at the gene ends were 6 bases for V and 4 bases for J; bases not matched to a gene: 7.

This chain connects TRBV6-6 to TRBJ1-2, with TRBD1 identical over 10 bases. With 4 bases clipped from V and 4 bases from J, the junction kept 3 bases outside the gene matches. The length of the CDR3 is 14 residues. Germline-derived CDR1 and CDR2 are MNHNY and SVGAGI (reference sequence). DNA of the CDR3: TGTGCCAGCAGTTCCGGGACAGGGGCCTATGGCTACACCTTC. Protein: CASSSGTGAYGYTF.

The chain recombines TRBV30 with TRBJ2-1, with TRBD2 matching 8 bases. The CDR3 spans 12 residues. Germline trimming cut 3 bases from V and 10 bases from J; bases unmatched to any gene: 5. CDR1 and CDR2 (germline): GTSNPN, SVGIG (reference sequence). In DNA form, the CDR3 reads TGTGCCTGGAGCTCGACTAGCGCGGAGCAGTTCTTC. Its translation: CAWSSTSAEQFF.

The genes are TRBV3-1 and TRBJ1-1; D is possibly TRBD1 (6 bases). The CDR3 is 14 residues long. Germline CDR1 reads LGHDT; CDR2 reads YNNKEL (reference sequence). Trimming took off 3 bases at V and 4 bases at J, with 12 bases between the two ends. The CDR3, as DNA: TGTGCCAGCAGCCACGGACAGCGAACCACTGAAGCTTTCTTT. Protein: CASSHGQRTTEAFF.

The V call is TRBV6-5, the J call TRBJ2-5; 8 bases align to TRBD2. The CDR3 totals 18 residues. V shed 0 bases and J 8 bases; nucleotides not matched to a gene: 17. CDR1 and CDR2 from the germline V gene are MNHEY and SVGAGI. The CDR3 nucleotides are TGTGCCAGCAGTTACTCGATACCGGGGGGGGGTTTCGGGGATACCCAGTACTTC. This sequence encodes CASSYSIPGGGFGDTQYF.

This clonotype was found a few times. The chain combines TRBV7-2 with TRBJ1-2; D gene ambiguous. Germline loops: CDR1 SGHTA, CDR2 FQGNSA. The CDR3 contains 15 residues. V lost 5 bases, J lost 5 bases, and 18 bases lay in between. DNA for the CDR3: TGTGCCAGCAGCCCTGGGCAAGGGTCACAGTATGGCTACACCTTC. It codes for CASSPGQGSQYGYTF.

This clonotype appeared a few times. The V call is TRBV20-1, the J call TRBJ2-5; 12 positions match TRBD2. The CDR3 has 12 amino acids. Germline V gene data show CDR1 as DFQATT and CDR2 as SNEGSKA (reference sequence). V was clipped by 5 bases and J by 9 bases; unmatched bases: 4. In DNA form, the CDR3 reads TGCAGTGCTGCGACTAGCGGGGGCCCCCAGTACTTC. Its translation is CSAATSGGPQYF.

This clonotype was counted once. V gene TRBV6-5 combines with J gene TRBJ1-5; weak D call: TRBD1 (5 bases). Germline CDR1 MNHEY, CDR2 SVGAGI. Trimming cost V 6 bases and J 5 bases, with 17 bases left between them. The CDR3 runs to 15 residues. The CDR3 loop is CASSRGGAGDQPQHF. The CDR3 DNA reads as TGTGCCAGCAGCCGTGGCGGGGCGGGGGATCAGCCCCAGCATTTT.

The rearrangement links TRBV5-1 to TRBJ1-4; the match to TRBD1 covers 10 bases. V gave up 3 bases and J gave up 8 bases; unmatched junction bases: 7. Germline lookup yields CDR1 SGHRS and CDR2 YFSETQ. The CDR3 spans 15 residues. The CDR3 loop reads CASSYGQGGYEKLFF. The CDR3 DNA is TGCGCCAGCAGCTACGGACAGGGGGGTTACGAAAAACTGTTTTTT.

The sample holds a few counts of this clonotype. The rearrangement uses TRBV11-2 and TRBJ2-2; D is unresolved. The V and J ends lost 3 bases and 3 bases respectively, with 8 bases between them. Germline CDR1 reads SGHAT; CDR2 reads FQNNGV. The CDR3 loop spans 14 amino acids. The CDR3 here is CASSFVQYTGELFF. CDR3 bases: TGTGCCAGCAGCTTTGTCCAGTACACCGGGGAGCTGTTTTTT.